The 28 T cell receptor beta chains reported below all come from one sample, sequenced in a study of early stage breast cancer tumors. Here immunoSEQ multiplex PCR was the method, and the copy in TCRdb shows in-frame clones only, minus some. The sample carries a few thousand clones, about two thirds recorded once. Sequencing used normal breast tissue next to the tumor. Receptors originate from a person between 55 and 70 years old with breast cancer.

This clone showed up just a few times. This chain connects TRBV28 to TRBJ2-3, with a possible D match to TRBD2 (6 bases). The CDR3 is 15 amino acids. Trimming removed 2 bases at V and 2 bases at J, with 11 bases between. Germline V gene data show CDR1 as MDHEN and CDR2 as SYDVKM. This CDR3 is CASSLPSAITDTQYF. The CDR3 DNA follows: TGTGCCAGCAGTTTACCTAGCGCGATCACAGATACGCAGTATTTT.

In DNA, the CDR3 is TGCGCCAGCAGCGACAGCGCGGCTAACTATGGCTACACCTTC. It is translated as CASSDSAANYGYTF. The chain uses TRBV5-1 and TRBJ1-2, with D perhaps matching TRBD1 (5 bases). Germline CDR1 and CDR2: SGHRS and YFSETQ. The CDR3 runs to 14 residues. The V end was cut by 4 bases, the J end by 0 bases, with 10 bases between.

This chain joins TRBV7-9 and TRBJ1-3; 8 bases line up with TRBD1. The CDR3 has 14 residues. The V and J ends lost 5 bases and 2 bases, in that order; junction bases with no gene match: 2. In germline, CDR1 is SEHNR, CDR2 FQNEAQ (reference sequence). The CDR3 region has the DNA TGTGCCAGCAGCCGGACAGGGACTGGAAACACCATATATTTT. As protein: CASSRTGTGNTIYF.

The chain uses TRBV4-2 and TRBJ2-1; weak D call: TRBD2 (7 bases). V gave up 4 bases and J gave up 5 bases, with 15 bases separating them. The CDR3 consists of 15 residues. Germline-derived CDR1 and CDR2 are LGHNA and YNFKEQ. CDR3 loop: CASSPERGGDNEQFF. The CDR3 DNA reads TGTGCCAGCAGCCCGGAAAGGGGGGGGGACAATGAGCAGTTCTTC.

This clone was counted between two and nine times. The chain has TRBV6-1 and TRBJ1-5; no definite D call. CDR3 length: 15 residues. The V gene lost 0 bases and the J gene lost 1 base, with 7 bases spanning the gap. Germline assignment: CDR1 MNHNS and CDR2 SASEGT. The CDR3 loop reads CASSEARGSNQPQHF. The DNA of the CDR3 is TGTGCCAGCAGTGAAGCGCGGGGAAGCAATCAGCCCCAGCATTTT.

This clone appeared a single time. The chain links TRBV18 to TRBJ1-2; no definite D call. V shed 3 bases and J shed 6 bases, with 11 bases lying between them. The CDR3 has 13 residues. The germline V gene has CDR1 KGHSH and CDR2 LQKENI. The CDR3 protein is CASSPRTSDGYTF. Written as DNA, the CDR3 is TGTGCCAGCTCACCTCGCACGAGTGATGGCTACACCTTC.

The chain has TRBV7-9 and TRBJ1-2; D perhaps matches TRBD1 (5 bases). V was shortened by 5 bases and J by 1 base, with 14 bases between the two germline ends. This CDR3 comprises 15 residues. Germline values: CDR1 SEHNR, CDR2 FQNEAQ (reference sequence). The CDR3 sequence is CASSPRQLDNYGYTF. In nucleotides, the CDR3 is TGTGCCAGCAGCCCAAGACAGCTAGATAACTATGGCTACACCTTC.

CDR3 region: CASSNNNYSPLHF. The CDR3 coding sequence is TGTGCCAGCAGCAACAATAATTATTCACCCCTCCACTTT. The chain uses TRBV9 and TRBJ1-6; no firm D call. Deletions cut 4 bases from V and 8 bases from J, with 10 bases between. CDR3 length: 13 amino acids. The germline V gene has CDR1 SGDLS and CDR2 YYNGEE.

This chain joins TRBV7-9 and TRBJ1-2, with D maybe TRBD1 (6 bases). From germline, CDR1 is SEHNR and CDR2 FQNEAQ (reference sequence). Deletions cut 5 bases from V and 7 bases from J, with 20 bases between. The CDR3 is 15 residues long. Written as DNA, the CDR3 is TGTGCCAGCAGCCTCGTTGTAGTAACAGGGACTGGCTACACCTTC. This gives the protein CASSLVVVTGTGYTF.

By proportion, this clone is large. The chain links TRBV5-1 to TRBJ2-1; 11 nucleotides line up with TRBD2. The CDR3 length is 17 residues. With 5 bases clipped from V and 7 bases from J, the junction kept 14 bases outside the gene matches. The V gene's germline CDR1 is SGHRS and CDR2 YFSETQ. CDR3 coding DNA: TGCGCCAGCAGTCCGTCCCCTCTAGCGGGGGGTAGGAATGAGCAGTTCTTC. It specifies CASSPSPLAGGRNEQFF.

V gene TRBV27 combines with J gene TRBJ1-1; D gene ambiguous. Germline CDR1 is MNHEY and CDR2 is SMNVEV (reference sequence). The CDR3 sequence is 16 residues long. V lost 0 bases, J lost 0 bases, and 11 bases lay in between. The CDR3 DNA reads TGTGCCAGCAGTTTATCAGATTTGCGGCTGAACACTGAAGCTTTCTTT. As protein: CASSLSDLRLNTEAFF.

The chain uses TRBV7-9 and TRBJ2-1; TRBD1 matches 7 bases. CDR1 is SEHNR, CDR2 FQNEAQ, per germline (reference sequence). After removal of 4 bases from V and 7 bases from J, the junction contained 16 bases not matched to a gene. The CDR3 extends over 17 amino acids. The CDR3 coding sequence is TGTGCCAGCAGCTACCCGAGCTCGACCGGGACAGATAATGAGCAGTTCTTC. As protein: CASSYPSSTGTDNEQFF.

The chain recombines TRBV7-6 with TRBJ2-5; tentative D call: TRBD1 (6 bases). With 5 bases removed from V and 1 base from J, the gap between germline ends came to 17 bases. The CDR3 has 16 residues. The germline V gene encodes CDR1 SGHVS and CDR2 FNYEAQ. In nucleotides, the CDR3 is TGTGCCAGCAGCCCGCAGGGTGGGGGCGGCCAAGAGACCCAGTACTTC. Protein sequence: CASSPQGGGGQETQYF.

The genes are TRBV5-1 and TRBJ1-3; D unclear. In germline, CDR1 is SGHRS, CDR2 YFSETQ. This CDR3 is built from 15 residues. Trimming pared 2 bases from V and 8 bases from J, leaving 17 bases between. This CDR3 reads CASSLAAGLLDTIYF. CDR3 bases: TGCGCCAGCAGCTTAGCCGCCGGGCTTTTGGACACCATATATTTT.

Concerning this clone: At one end the junction does not follow the germline gene, possibly because of a read error. V is TRBV7-7 and J is TRBJ2-5; 11 positions match TRBD2. This CDR3 has 16 amino acids. Germline V CDR1 and CDR2: SSHAT, FNYEAQ (reference sequence). Here the CDR3 DNA reads TGTGCTAGCAGCTTAGGGTCTAGCGGGGGGATAGAGACCCAGTACTTC. Its translation is CASSLGSSGGIETQYF.

V and J are TRBV14 and TRBJ2-6, with D uncertain. The CDR3 has 16 amino acids. CDR1 is SGHDN and CDR2 is FVKESK in the germline V gene. V lost 0 bases and J lost 0, with 6 bases in between. CDR3 protein: CASSQERLSGANVLTF. The CDR3 DNA reads TGTGCCAGCAGCCAAGAAAGGCTCTCTGGGGCCAACGTCCTGACTTTC.

This clone was detected a few times. The genes are TRBV5-6 and TRBJ2-1; D is undetermined. Germline loops: CDR1 SGHDT, CDR2 YYEEEE. The germline V and J ends were trimmed by 1 base and 8 bases, with 4 bases remaining between them. The CDR3 is 11 residues long. CDR3 sequence reads: CASSLSYEQFF. In nucleotides, the CDR3 is TGTGCCAGCAGCTTGAGCTATGAGCAGTTCTTC.

This chain uses TRBV7-9 with TRBJ1-1; tentatively, D is TRBD1 (6 bases). V lost 3 bases and J lost 1, with 9 bases in between. The length of the CDR3 is 14 residues. CDR1 and CDR2 (germline): SEHNR, FQNEAQ (reference sequence). The CDR3 here is CASSLQGPNTEAFF. The CDR3, as DNA: TGTGCCAGCAGCTTGCAGGGGCCGAACACTGAAGCTTTCTTT.

V gene TRBV2 combines with J gene TRBJ1-2; D may be TRBD1 (5 bases). Trimming left V 9 bases short and J 6 bases short, with 11 bases between. Looked up from germline, CDR1 is SNHLY and CDR2 is FYNNEI. The CDR3 totals 11 residues. This CDR3 is CASTRGDGYTF. The CDR3 DNA reads as TGTGCCAGTACAAGAGGGGATGGCTACACCTTC.

This chain uses TRBV29-1 with TRBJ1-5; possibly TRBD1 for D (6 bases). This CDR3 region has 13 residues. Germline V gene lookup returns CDR1 SQVTM and CDR2 ANQGSEA. Trimming took off 6 bases at V and 4 bases at J, with 13 bases between the two ends. CDR3 protein: CSVVTGLNQPQHF. The CDR3 DNA is TGCAGCGTCGTTACAGGGCTTAATCAGCCCCAGCATTTT.

This chain links TRBV5-1 with TRBJ2-3; TRBD2 agrees at 7 bases. The CDR3 contains 15 residues. Unmatched junction bases numbered 3, after V lost 0 bases and J lost 2 bases. CDR1 and CDR2 (germline): SGHRS, YFSETQ. The CDR3 bases are TGCGCCAGCAGCTTGGACGGGACTATCACAGATACGCAGTATTTT. Translating gives CASSLDGTITDTQYF.

The chain couples TRBV19 to TRBJ1-1; 8 bases line up with TRBD1. The CDR3 runs to 18 residues. V lost 3 bases, J lost 0 bases, and 12 bases stayed unmatched. The germline gives CDR1 LNHDA, CDR2 SQIVND (reference sequence). DNA for the CDR3: TGTGCCAGTAGTATGTCTCGCAGGGGGCTCTTCATGAACACTGAAGCTTTCTTT. It translates to CASSMSRRGLFMNTEAFF.

This clone was observed a handful of times. V is TRBV5-1 and J is TRBJ2-3; 7 bases fit TRBD2. The V and J ends lost 5 bases and 5 bases, in that order; junction bases with no gene match: 14. The CDR3 has 16 residues. Germline V gene data show CDR1 as SGHRS and CDR2 as YFSETQ. The CDR3 region has the DNA TGCGCCAGCAGGCCTGATGGGCGGGGGTTTGGAGATACGCAGTATTTT. It codes for CASRPDGRGFGDTQYF.

This clone is medium-sized. The CDR3 region has the DNA TGTGCCAGCAGGGCGAGGGGAGACGAGCAGTACTTC. This translates into CASRARGDEQYF. The chain uses TRBV2 and TRBJ2-7; D tentatively reads TRBD1 or TRBD2 (5 bases each). Trimming pared 6 bases from V and 5 bases from J, leaving 11 bases between. This CDR3 is 12 amino acids long. Germline V gene lookup returns CDR1 SNHLY and CDR2 FYNNEI.

A few counts support this clone. A read error may account for a junction end that differs from germline. This sequence joins TRBV19 and TRBJ1-1; a possible D gene is TRBD1 (6 bases). The germline V gene encodes CDR1 LNHDA and CDR2 SQIVND (reference sequence). There are 13 residues in the CDR3. CDR3 nucleotide sequence: TGTGCGAGTAACCGTAGGGGGGATACTGAAGCTTTCTTT. This sequence encodes CASNRRGDTEAFF.

V is TRBV11-3 and J is TRBJ2-7; 8 nucleotides agree with TRBD2. CDR3 length equals 14 residues. V trimming: 3 bases; J trimming: 9 bases; junction bases outside the gene matches: 10. Germline-derived CDR1 and CDR2 are SGHNT and YENEEA. The CDR3 region is CASSFESAGGGQYF. The CDR3 DNA is TGTGCCAGCAGCTTTGAGTCGGCGGGAGGAGGGCAGTACTTC.

The chain uses TRBV2 and TRBJ1-2; D possibly corresponds to TRBD1 (5 bases). CDR1 is SNHLY and CDR2 is FYNNEI in the germline V gene. The V end lost 6 bases, the J end lost 2 bases, and 16 bases lay between the germline ends. CDR3 size: 15 residues. CDR3 in DNA: TGTGCCAGCAGCTGGGGGTCTGGGTCCAACTATGGCTACACCTTC. Its protein is CASSWGSGSNYGYTF.

The chain carries TRBV19 and TRBJ2-3; D is ambiguous. Trimming removed 6 bases at V and 0 bases at J, with 10 bases between. The CDR3 runs to 14 residues. Germline CDR1 is LNHDA and CDR2 is SQIVND (reference sequence). The CDR3: CASSQQSSTDTQYF. The DNA for the CDR3 is TGTGCCAGTAGCCAGCAGAGTAGCACAGATACGCAGTATTTT.